The 24 T cell receptor beta chains below were found in one sample sequenced in a study of cytomegalovirus exposure and HLA in healthy donors. Both 60 Vbeta primers and 13 Jbeta primers went into the PCR. Profiling relied on immunoSEQ multiplex PCR, and the TCRdb table lists in-frame clones only, not all of them. This sample has more than 110,000 clones; roughly 76% occur once, and the top ten carry roughly 1.3%. Sequenced material: PBMCs. Receptors originate from a middle-aged woman in good health and CMV-seronegative.

There are a few counts of this clone. The rearrangement joins TRBV6-1 to TRBJ2-7; 11 nucleotides match TRBD1. Per germline, CDR1 MNHNS and CDR2 SASEGT. The junction had 5 bases not matched to a gene; V was cut back by 6 bases and J by 4 bases. The CDR3 is 14 residues long. The CDR3: CASRLDRGRYEQYF. DNA for the CDR3: TGTGCCAGCAGATTGGACAGGGGGCGATACGAGCAGTACTTC.

The V and J genes are TRBV6-1 and TRBJ1-2, with TRBD1 identical over 8 bases. CDR3 length: 13 amino acids. Germline loops: CDR1 MNHNS, CDR2 SASEGT. With 3 bases clipped from V and 10 bases from J, the junction kept 7 bases outside the gene matches. This CDR3 reads CASSERDRTPYTF. The CDR3 nucleotides are TGTGCCAGCAGTGAGCGGGACAGGACCCCCTACACCTTC.

This chain uses TRBV2 with TRBJ2-7, with TRBD1 matching 9 bases. This CDR3 has 15 residues. The V gene end was trimmed by 6 bases and the J gene end by 3 bases; junction bases not matched to a gene: 9. The germline V gene has CDR1 SNHLY and CDR2 FYNNEI. Here the CDR3 DNA reads TGTGCCAGCAGCCGCGGACAGGGGCGATACTACGAGCAGTACTTC. Its translation is CASSRGQGRYYEQYF.

The rearrangement joins TRBV27 to TRBJ2-6, with 8 positions matching TRBD1. With V trimmed by 4 bases and J by 0 bases, 8 bases remained unmatched. Germline V gives CDR1 MNHEY, CDR2 SMNVEV (reference sequence). This CDR3 contains 18 residues. CDR3 sequence reads: CASSSAGTGISGANVLTF. The CDR3, as DNA: TGTGCCAGCAGTTCAGCCGGGACAGGAATCTCTGGGGCCAACGTCCTGACTTTC.

The chain is built from TRBV15 and TRBJ2-1, with 12 bases fitting TRBD2. The length of the CDR3 is 18 residues. The J segment lost 7 bases and the V segment lost 3 bases, leaving 13 bases of the junction unmatched. Germline V gene sequence: CDR1 LNHNV, CDR2 YYDKDF (reference sequence). The DNA for the CDR3 is TGTGCCACCAGCAGGGGATCTAGCGGGGGGGCAGCGTGGAATGAGCAGTTCTTC. This encodes CATSRGSSGGAAWNEQFF.

The V and J genes are TRBV7-9 and TRBJ1-2, with D possibly matching TRBD1 (6 bases). Germline CDR1 is SEHNR and CDR2 is FQNEAQ (reference sequence). The CDR3 is 18 residues long. Trimming pared 4 bases from V and 10 bases from J, leaving 31 bases between. CDR3 region: CASSYIMGRAGAAQDYTF. DNA for the CDR3: TGTGCCAGCAGCTATATCATGGGAAGGGCAGGGGCCGCCCAAGACTACACCTTC.

The V and J genes are TRBV11-2 and TRBJ1-1; maybe TRBD1 (6 bases). Germline V CDR1 and CDR2: SGHAT, FQNNGV. The germline V and J ends were trimmed by 4 bases and 3 bases, with 12 bases remaining between them. CDR3 length: 14 residues. CDR3 sequence reads: CASSSTTGHTEAFF. The CDR3 region has the DNA TGTGCCAGCAGCTCCACCACAGGGCACACTGAAGCTTTCTTT.

The V and J genes are TRBV11-2 and TRBJ2-7; D perhaps matches TRBD2 (5 bases). Trimming took 5 bases from V and 5 from J, leaving 10 bases between them. This CDR3 contains 12 residues. Germline CDR1 and CDR2: SGHAT and FQNNGV. The CDR3 coding sequence is TGTGCCAGCAGCACTAGTTCTCACGAGCAGTACTTC. Protein product: CASSTSSHEQYF.

The chain links TRBV7-2 to TRBJ2-7; no definite D call. Between the trimmed V and J ends, which lost 6 bases and 7 bases, there was a span of 13 bases. Germline V gene data show CDR1 as SGHTA and CDR2 as FQGNSA. This CDR3 region has 12 residues. Here the CDR3 DNA reads TGTGCCAGCAGTGAGTCTCACTGGGAGCAGTACTTC. Amino acids: CASSESHWEQYF.

The chain combines TRBV2 with TRBJ1-6, with 11 bases lining up with TRBD1. Germline V gives CDR1 SNHLY, CDR2 FYNNEI. The length of the CDR3 is 16 residues. V gave up 10 bases and J gave up 8 bases; unmatched junction bases: 13. DNA for the CDR3: TGTGCCATTTTTCGTCAAGGACAGGGGGCACATTCACCCCTCCACTTT. This encodes CAIFRQGQGAHSPLHF.

This rearrangement joins TRBV7-2 to TRBJ1-3; perhaps TRBD1 as D (5 bases). Germline-derived CDR1 and CDR2 are SGHTA and FQGNSA. This CDR3 contains 15 residues. Trimming took 8 bases from V and 4 from J, leaving 18 bases between them. The CDR3 DNA follows: TGTGCCAGCGGAGCTTGGGCAGGGATCGGAAACACCATATATTTT. Translation: CASGAWAGIGNTIYF.

In the case of this clone: This same CDR3 is encoded by further DNA sequences in the sample. The rearrangement uses TRBV27 and TRBJ1-2; 11 nucleotides agree with TRBD1. The CDR3 contains 14 residues. The germline V gene encodes CDR1 MNHEY and CDR2 SMNVEV (reference sequence). The V and J ends lost 0 bases and 11 bases, in that order; junction bases with no gene match: 5. Here the CDR3 DNA reads TGTGCCAGCAGTTTATCTATAGGACAGGGGGCTTACACCTTC. This sequence encodes CASSLSIGQGAYTF.

This clone was counted between two and nine times. J is TRBJ1-2 and V is TRBV6-5; 9 nucleotides agree with TRBD1. Germline CDR1 reads MNHEY; CDR2 reads SVGAGI. Trimming took 2 bases from V and 4 from J; bases not matched to a gene: 2. This CDR3 is built from 14 residues. The CDR3 protein is CASSYGQGTYGYTF. CDR3 bases: TGTGCCAGCAGTTACGGACAGGGGACCTATGGCTACACCTTC.

The rearrangement joins TRBV9 to TRBJ1-2, with unresolved D. Per the germline V gene, CDR1 is SGDLS and CDR2 is YYNGEE. V lost 0 bases to trimming and J lost 8 bases, with 14 bases between them. This CDR3 is 14 amino acids long. DNA for the CDR3: TGTGCCAGCAGCGTAGCTACCCCATTCGAAGGCTACACCTTC. It encodes CASSVATPFEGYTF.

V and J are TRBV2 and TRBJ1-1; D perhaps matches TRBD1 (6 bases). With 5 bases removed from V and 2 bases from J, the gap between germline ends came to 18 bases. CDR3 length equals 16 residues. Germline values: CDR1 SNHLY, CDR2 FYNNEI. CDR3 bases: TGTGCCAGCAGTCAAAGACAGGAGACTCCTAACACTGAAGCTTTCTTT. Its translation is CASSQRQETPNTEAFF.

The V and J genes are TRBV7-3 and TRBJ1-1; D is undetermined. Germline V gene lookup returns CDR1 SGHTA and CDR2 FQGTGA. The CDR3 is made up of 15 amino acids. V lost 1 base and J lost 3, with 12 bases in between. CDR3 nucleotide sequence: TGTGCCAGCAGCTTAAAAGGTGGGAGCCACACTGAAGCTTTCTTT. Its translation is CASSLKGGSHTEAFF.

The J gene is TRBJ1-6, the V gene TRBV4-2; D not resolved. This CDR3 comprises 13 residues. CDR1 and CDR2 (germline): LGHNA, YNFKEQ. V was cut by 1 base and J by 6 bases, with 4 bases left in between. CDR3 bases: TGTGCCAGCAGCCAAGCATCTAATTCACCCCTCCACTTT. Translated, it gives CASSQASNSPLHF.

The J gene is TRBJ1-2, the V gene TRBV6-1, with TRBD1 identical over 9 bases. With V trimmed by 5 bases and J by 5 bases, 9 bases remained unmatched. The CDR3 has 15 amino acids. The germline V gene has CDR1 MNHNS and CDR2 SASEGT. This chain's CDR3 is CASSPGQGKVYGYTF. The CDR3 DNA reads as TGTGCCAGCAGTCCGGGACAGGGTAAAGTATATGGCTACACCTTC.

The chain uses TRBV27 and TRBJ2-7, with D perhaps matching TRBD2 (5 bases). This CDR3 contains 16 residues. CDR1 is MNHEY and CDR2 is SMNVEV in the germline V gene (reference sequence). V was cut by 2 bases and J by 3 bases, with 17 bases left in between. The DNA of the CDR3 is TGTGCCAGCAGTTTAACCCCGCACTCGGGATTCTACGAGCAGTACTTC. Amino acids: CASSLTPHSGFYEQYF.

The chain carries TRBV2 and TRBJ1-1, with 9 bases matching TRBD1. The germline V gene has CDR1 SNHLY and CDR2 FYNNEI. This CDR3 spans 16 amino acids. V was pared by 1 base and J by 5 bases, with 8 bases of the junction left unmatched. The CDR3 DNA is TGTGCCAGCAGTGAAGGGGACAGGGTATTTGAAACTGAAGCTTTCTTT. It encodes CASSEGDRVFETEAFF.

The J gene is TRBJ2-5, the V gene TRBV4-1; D remains ambiguous. Between the trimmed V and J ends, which lost 0 bases and 9 bases, there was a span of 8 bases. Germline V gives CDR1 MGHRA, CDR2 YSYEKL. This CDR3 has 12 residues. The CDR3 region is CASSQDERPQYF. The CDR3, as DNA: TGCGCCAGCAGCCAAGATGAGCGTCCCCAGTACTTC.

This CDR3 is CASSEPGGLDSEAFF. CDR3 DNA sequence: TGTGCCAGCAGTGAGCCAGGGGGCCTAGACAGTGAAGCTTTCTTT. The J gene is TRBJ1-1, the V gene TRBV28; 8 bases agree with TRBD1. The trim removed 5 bases at V and 7 bases at J, leaving 12 bases unmatched. The germline CDR1 and CDR2 sequences are MDHEN and SYDVKM. CDR3 length equals 15 residues.

The chain has TRBV14 and TRBJ1-2, with 8 bases fitting TRBD1. V shed 4 bases and J 5 bases; nucleotides not matched to a gene: 6. Germline V gene lookup returns CDR1 SGHDN and CDR2 FVKESK. CDR3 size: 14 residues. CDR3 in amino acids: CASSPGQGAYGYTF. The CDR3 region has the DNA TGTGCCAGCAGCCCCGGGCAGGGGGCGTATGGCTACACCTTC. Combining the CDR3 with reference TRBV14 and TRBJ1-2 gives the whole variable domain EAGVTQFPSHSVIEKGQTVTLRCDPISGHDNLYWYRRVMGKEIKFLLHFVKESKQDESGMPNNRFLAERTGGTYSTLKVQPAELEDSGVYFCASSPGQGAYGYTFGSGTRLTVV.

The gene calls are TRBV5-1 and TRBJ1-1; weak D call: TRBD1 (5 bases). Between the trimmed V and J ends, which lost 4 bases and 4 bases, there was a span of 11 bases. This CDR3 region has 13 residues. The germline CDR1 and CDR2 sequences are SGHRS and YFSETQ. CDR3 sequence: CASSLGVSTEAFF. CDR3 DNA sequence: TGCGCCAGCAGCCTAGGGGTTAGCACTGAAGCTTTCTTT.